The clone carrying this T cell receptor beta chain turned up a few times. This specimen comes from a study of early T cells in non-severe SARS-CoV-2 infection. About the study: The chains were unpaired, and the sequenced material was bulk RNA from unsorted whole blood.

Individually, cDNA molecules had unique molecular identifiers attached to them. TCRdb called the 5' RACE reads again in MiXCR, with one record for every CDR3 protein. The profile shows approximately 26,000 distinct CDR3 sequences, approximately 3.9% of them singletons. Input material: whole blood. This clonotype was obtained from an adult who was a healthcare worker with PCR-confirmed SARS-CoV-2 infection or an uninfected control (not recorded which).

CDR3 nucleotides: TGTGCCAGCAGTTCGGGACTAGCGGGATTTCGTACGCAGTATTTT. This gives the protein CASSSGLAGFRTQYF. The rearrangement links TRBV28 to TRBJ2-3, with 13 bases identical to TRBD2. This CDR3 has 15 residues. Germline values: CDR1 MDHEN, CDR2 SYDVKM. V was clipped by 4 bases and J by 8 bases; unmatched bases: 6.